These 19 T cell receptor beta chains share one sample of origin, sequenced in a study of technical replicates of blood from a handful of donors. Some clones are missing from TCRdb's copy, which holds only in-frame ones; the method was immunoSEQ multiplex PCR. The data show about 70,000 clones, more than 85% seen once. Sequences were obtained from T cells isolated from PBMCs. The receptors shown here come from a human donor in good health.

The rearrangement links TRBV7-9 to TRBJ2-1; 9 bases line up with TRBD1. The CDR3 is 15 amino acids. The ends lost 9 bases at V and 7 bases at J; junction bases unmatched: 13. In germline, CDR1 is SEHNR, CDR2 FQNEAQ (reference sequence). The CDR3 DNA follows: TGTGCCAGTTACTCCGGGACAGGGCATTTAAATGAGCAGTTCTTC. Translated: CASYSGTGHLNEQFF.

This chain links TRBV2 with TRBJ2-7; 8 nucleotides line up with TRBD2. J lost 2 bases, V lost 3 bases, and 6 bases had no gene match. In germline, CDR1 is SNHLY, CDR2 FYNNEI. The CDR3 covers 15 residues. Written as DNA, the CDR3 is TGTGCCAGCAGTGACCCAGTAGCGGGACCCTACGAGCAGTACTTC. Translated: CASSDPVAGPYEQYF. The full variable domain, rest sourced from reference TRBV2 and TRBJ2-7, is EPEVTQTPSHQVTQMGQEVILRCVPISNHLYFYWYRQILGQKVEFLVSFYNNEISEKSEIFDDQFSVERPDGSNFTLKIRSTKLEDSAMYFCASSDPVAGPYEQYFGPGTRLTVT.

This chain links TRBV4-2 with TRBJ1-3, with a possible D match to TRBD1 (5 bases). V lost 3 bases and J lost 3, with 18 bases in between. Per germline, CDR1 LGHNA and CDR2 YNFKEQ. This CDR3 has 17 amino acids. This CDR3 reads CASSQAAGQQGGNTIYF. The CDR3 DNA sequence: TGTGCCAGCAGCCAGGCCGCGGGGCAACAAGGTGGAAACACCATATATTTT.

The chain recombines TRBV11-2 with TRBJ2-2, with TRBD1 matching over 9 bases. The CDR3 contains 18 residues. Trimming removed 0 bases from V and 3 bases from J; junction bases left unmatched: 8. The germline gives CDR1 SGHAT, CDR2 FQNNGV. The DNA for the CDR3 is TGTGCCAGCAGCTTAGAAGGAGGGGGACAGGGACACACCGGGGAGCTGTTTTTT. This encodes CASSLEGGGQGHTGELFF. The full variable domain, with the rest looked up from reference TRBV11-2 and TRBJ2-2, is EAGVAQSPRYKIIEKRQSVAFWCNPISGHATLYWYQQILGQGPKLLIQFQNNGVVDDSQLPKDRFSAERLKGVDSTLKIQPAKLEDSAVYLCASSLEGGGQGHTGELFFGEGSRLTVL.

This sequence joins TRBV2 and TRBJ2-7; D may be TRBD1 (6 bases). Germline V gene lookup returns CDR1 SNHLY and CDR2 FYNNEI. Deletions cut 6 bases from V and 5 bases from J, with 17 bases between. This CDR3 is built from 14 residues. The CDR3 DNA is TGTGCCAGCAGCGACACAGGGTATGTAGACGAGCAGTACTTC. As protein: CASSDTGYVDEQYF.

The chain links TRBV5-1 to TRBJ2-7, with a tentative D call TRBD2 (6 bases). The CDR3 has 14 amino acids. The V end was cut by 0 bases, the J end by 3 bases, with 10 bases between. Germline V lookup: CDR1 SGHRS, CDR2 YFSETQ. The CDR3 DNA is TGCGCCAGCAGCTTGGAGGGACTGGGCTACGAGCAGTACTTC. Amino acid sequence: CASSLEGLGYEQYF.

The CDR3 spells CASSLGIMPGLKRNYGYTF. The CDR3 nucleotides are TGTGCCAGCAGCCTCGGTATAATGCCCGGACTCAAACGGAACTATGGCTACACCTTC. V and J are TRBV5-5 and TRBJ1-2, with no clear D. Germline lookup yields CDR1 SGHKS and CDR2 YYEKEE (reference sequence). This CDR3 region has 19 residues. V was pared by 4 bases and J by 2 bases, with 27 bases between.

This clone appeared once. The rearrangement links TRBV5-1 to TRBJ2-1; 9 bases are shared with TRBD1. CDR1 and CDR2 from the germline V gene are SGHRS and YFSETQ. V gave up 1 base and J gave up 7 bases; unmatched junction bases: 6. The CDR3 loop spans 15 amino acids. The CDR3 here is CASSLLDRGGNEQFF. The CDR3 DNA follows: TGCGCCAGCAGCTTGCTCGACAGGGGGGGAAATGAGCAGTTCTTC.

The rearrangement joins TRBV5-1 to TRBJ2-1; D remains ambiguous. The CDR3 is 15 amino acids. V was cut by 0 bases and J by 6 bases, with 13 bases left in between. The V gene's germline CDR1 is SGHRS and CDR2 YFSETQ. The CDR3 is CASSLAPGSGNEQFF. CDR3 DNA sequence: TGCGCCAGCAGCTTGGCCCCCGGGTCCGGCAATGAGCAGTTCTTC.

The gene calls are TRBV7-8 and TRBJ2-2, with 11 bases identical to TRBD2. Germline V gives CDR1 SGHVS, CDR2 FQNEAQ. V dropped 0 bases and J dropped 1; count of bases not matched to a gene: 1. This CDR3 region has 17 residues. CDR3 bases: TGTGCCAGCAGCTTAGCCGGGACTAGCGGGAACACCGGGGAGCTGTTTTTT. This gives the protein CASSLAGTSGNTGELFF. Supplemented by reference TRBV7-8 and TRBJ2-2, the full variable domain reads GAGVSQSPRYKVAKRGQDVALRCDPISGHVSLFWYQQALGQGPEFLTYFQNEAQLDKSGLPSDRFFAERPEGSVSTLKIQRTQQEDSAVYLCASSLAGTSGNTGELFFGEGSRLTVL.

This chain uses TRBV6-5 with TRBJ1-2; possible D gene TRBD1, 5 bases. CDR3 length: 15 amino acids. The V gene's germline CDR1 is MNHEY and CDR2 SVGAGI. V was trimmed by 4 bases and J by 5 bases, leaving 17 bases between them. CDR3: CASSLYRGLDYGYTF. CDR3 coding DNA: TGTGCCAGCAGTTTATACCGGGGACTGGATTATGGCTACACCTTC.

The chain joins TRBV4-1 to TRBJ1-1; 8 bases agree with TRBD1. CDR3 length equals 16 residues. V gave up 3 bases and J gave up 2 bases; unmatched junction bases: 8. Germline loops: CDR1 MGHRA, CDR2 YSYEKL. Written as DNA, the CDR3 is TGCGCCAGCAGCCACGTCCGGACAGGGATCAACACTGAAGCTTTCTTT. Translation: CASSHVRTGINTEAFF.

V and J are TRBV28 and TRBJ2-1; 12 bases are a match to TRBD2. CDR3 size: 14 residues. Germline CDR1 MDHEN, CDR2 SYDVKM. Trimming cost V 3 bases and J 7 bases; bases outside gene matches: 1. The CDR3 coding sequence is TGTGCCAGCAGTTTTACTAGCGGGGGGAATGAGCAGTTCTTC. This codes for CASSFTSGGNEQFF. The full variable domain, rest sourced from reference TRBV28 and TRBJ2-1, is DVKVTQSSRYLVKRTGEKVFLECVQDMDHENMFWYRQDPGLGLRLIYFSYDVKMKEKGDIPEGYSVSREKKERFSLILESASTNQTSMYLCASSFTSGGNEQFFGPGTRLTVL.

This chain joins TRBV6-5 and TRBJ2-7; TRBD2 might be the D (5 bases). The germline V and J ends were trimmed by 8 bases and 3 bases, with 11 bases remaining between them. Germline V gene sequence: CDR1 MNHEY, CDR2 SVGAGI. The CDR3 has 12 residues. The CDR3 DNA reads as TGTGCCAGCGGAAACGGGGTCTACGAGCAGTACTTC. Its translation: CASGNGVYEQYF.

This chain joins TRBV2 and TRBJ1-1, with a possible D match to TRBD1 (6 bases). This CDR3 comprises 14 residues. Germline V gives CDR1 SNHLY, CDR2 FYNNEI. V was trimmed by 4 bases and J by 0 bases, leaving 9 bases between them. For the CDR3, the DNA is TGTGCCAGCAGTGTACAGGGTATGAACACTGAAGCTTTCTTT. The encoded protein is CASSVQGMNTEAFF.

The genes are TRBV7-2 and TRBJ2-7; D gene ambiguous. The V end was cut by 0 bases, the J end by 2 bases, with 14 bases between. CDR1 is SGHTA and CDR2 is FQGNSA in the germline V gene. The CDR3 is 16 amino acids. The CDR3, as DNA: TGTGCCAGCAGCTTAGCGCCCCAATTTAACACCTACGAGCAGTACTTC. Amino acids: CASSLAPQFNTYEQYF.

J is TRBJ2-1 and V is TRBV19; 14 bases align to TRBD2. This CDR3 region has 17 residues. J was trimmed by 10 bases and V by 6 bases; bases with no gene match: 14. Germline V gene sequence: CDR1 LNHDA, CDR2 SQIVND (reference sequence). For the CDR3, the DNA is TGTGCCAGTAGCTCAGTAGGACTAGCGGGGGGACGTACGGAGCAGTTCTTC. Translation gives CASSSVGLAGGRTEQFF.

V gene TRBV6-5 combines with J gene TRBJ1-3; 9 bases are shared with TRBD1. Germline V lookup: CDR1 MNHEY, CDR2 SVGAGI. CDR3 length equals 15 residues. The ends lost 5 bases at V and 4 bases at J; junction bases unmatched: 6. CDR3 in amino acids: CASSPQGAYGNTIYF. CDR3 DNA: TGTGCCAGCAGTCCACAGGGGGCGTACGGAAACACCATATATTTT.

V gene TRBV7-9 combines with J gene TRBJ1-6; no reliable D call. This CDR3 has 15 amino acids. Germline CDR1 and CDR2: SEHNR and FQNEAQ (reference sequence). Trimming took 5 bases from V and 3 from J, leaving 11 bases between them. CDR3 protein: CASSPTGIYNSPLHF. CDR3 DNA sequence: TGTGCCAGCAGCCCCACCGGGATCTATAATTCACCCCTCCACTTT. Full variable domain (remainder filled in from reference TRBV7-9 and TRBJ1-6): DTGVSQNPRHKITKRGQNVTFRCDPISEHNRLYWYRQTLGQGPEFLTYFQNEAQLEKSRLLSDRFSAERPKGSFSTLEIQRTEQGDSAMYLCASSPTGIYNSPLHFGNGTRLTVT.